This T cell receptor (beta chain) emerged from a study of cytomegalovirus exposure and HLA in healthy donors. Study-wide context: As released early, the data held roughly 85 million unique TCRs from HLA-typed donors. Study conclusions and caveats: Analysis was carried out at a later point, and it linked a missense DCLRE1C variant to TCR beta V- and J-gene trimming. In vitro, three CMV-associated chains proved specific for CMV antigens.

As to this clone: What it binds is not known.

Donors consisted of healthy bone marrow donors. Primers for the PCR totalled 60 Vbeta and 13 Jbeta. Method: immunoSEQ multiplex PCR; TCRdb's copy keeps in-frame clones and lacks some. The sample gives roughly 61,000 clones, approximately 88% of which show up once; about 1.4% is in the top ten. The germline V gene encodes CDR1 MNHEY and CDR2 SMNVEV (reference sequence). Trimming shortened V by 5 bases and J by 3 bases, and 4 bases separated the two germline ends. This CDR3 has 11 residues. The sequenced sample consisted of PBMCs. The rearrangement links TRBV27 to TRBJ2-5; D gene unclear. This receptor was taken from a man younger than 40 in good health and CMV-seropositive. The CDR3 DNA follows: TGTGCCAGCAGTCACAAAGAGACCCAGTACTTC. Its protein is CASSHKETQYF.